Listed here are 27 T cell receptor beta chains from one sample, sequenced in a study of blood T cell repertoires in COVID-19. TCRdb's table, derived via immunoSEQ multiplex PCR, lists solely in-frame clones and lacks some. The sample lists approximately 140,000 clones; about 89% were seen once. The sample taken for sequencing was peripheral blood. Receptors originate from a man over 45 with active or convalescent COVID-19.

The chain is built from TRBV30 and TRBJ1-2, with D perhaps TRBD1 (5 bases). The ends were cut back, 8 bases at V and 8 bases at J, with 15 bases in the middle. From germline, CDR1 is GTSNPN and CDR2 SVGIG (reference sequence). This CDR3 spans 11 amino acids. CDR3 amino acids: CALSKGLGYTF. CDR3 nucleotide sequence: TGTGCCCTATCTAAGGGACTCGGCTACACCTTC.

The chain couples TRBV3-1 (or the pseudogene TRBV3-2) to TRBJ1-6, with 7 bases that match TRBD1. The V gene's germline CDR1 is LGHDT and CDR2 YNNKEL (reference sequence). V shed 4 bases and J 7 bases; nucleotides not matched to a gene: 7. This CDR3 contains 15 residues. The CDR3 bases are TGTGCCAGCAGCCCGTCGGGACAGTGGAATTCACCCCTCCACTTT. Translation gives CASSPSGQWNSPLHF.

J is TRBJ1-1 and V is TRBV11-2; 8 positions match TRBD1. V shed 5 bases, J shed 6 bases, and the junction held 8 bases outside the gene matches. Germline V lookup: CDR1 SGHAT, CDR2 FQNNGV. This CDR3 has 14 amino acids. The CDR3 DNA follows: TGTGCCAGCAGCCGACAGGGGAACGGGGCTGAAGCTTTCTTT. Protein sequence: CASSRQGNGAEAFF.

This sequence joins TRBV28 and TRBJ1-5; 10 nucleotides align to TRBD1. This CDR3 is 17 amino acids long. V shed 3 bases and J 3 bases; nucleotides not matched to a gene: 8. The germline gives CDR1 MDHEN, CDR2 SYDVKM. DNA of the CDR3: TGTGCCAGCAGTTTCGACAGGGGGCCCCCCTTCAATCAGCCCCAGCATTTT. Amino acid sequence: CASSFDRGPPFNQPQHF.

J is TRBJ2-1 and V is TRBV5-4; 7 bases are shared with TRBD1. Germline CDR1 SGHNT, CDR2 YYREEE (reference sequence). The CDR3 consists of 16 residues. Trimming at V came to 0 bases and at J to 6 bases, leaving 9 bases not matched to a gene. CDR3 region: CASSLGAGTELNEQFF. CDR3 coding DNA: TGTGCCAGCAGCTTGGGGGCCGGGACAGAACTCAATGAGCAGTTCTTC. The full variable domain, completed using reference TRBV5-4 and TRBJ2-1, is ETGVTQSPTHLIKTRGQQVTLRCSSQSGHNTVSWYQQALGQGPQFIFQYYREEENGRGNFPPRFSGLQFPNYSSELNVNALELDDSALYLCASSLGAGTELNEQFFGPGTRLTVL.

This rearrangement joins TRBV3-1 (or the pseudogene TRBV3-2) to TRBJ1-2; 7 bases map to TRBD1. In germline, CDR1 is LGHDT, CDR2 YNNKEL (reference sequence). This CDR3 has 14 amino acids. Trimming at V came to 4 bases and at J to 5 bases, leaving 7 bases not matched to a gene. CDR3 residues: CASSPDRDLYGYTF. The CDR3 DNA sequence: TGTGCCAGCAGCCCCGACAGGGACCTGTATGGCTACACCTTC.

The chain has TRBV5-1 and TRBJ2-5, with TRBD1 matching 7 bases. Germline values: CDR1 SGHRS, CDR2 YFSETQ. The V and J ends lost 4 bases and 5 bases, in that order; junction bases with no gene match: 17. The CDR3 has 17 residues. The CDR3 DNA is TGCGCCAGCAGCATATCGTTTCCACAGGGGATGGAGGAGACCCAGTACTTC. This translates into CASSISFPQGMEETQYF.

This chain joins TRBV11-3 and TRBJ2-1; D may be TRBD2 (6 bases). V was pared by 5 bases and J by 9 bases, with 17 bases between. CDR1 SGHNT and CDR2 YENEEA come from the germline V gene. The CDR3 extends over 14 amino acids. The DNA for the CDR3 is TGTGCCAGCAGCCAACTAGCCGCTCCTGGTGAGCAGTTCTTC. As protein: CASSQLAAPGEQFF. Complete variable domain (other parts from reference TRBV11-3 and TRBJ2-1): EAGVVQSPRYKIIEKKQPVAFWCNPISGHNTLYWYLQNLGQGPELLIRYENEEAVDDSQLPKDRFSAERLKGVDSTLKIQPAELGDSAVYLCASSQLAAPGEQFFGPGTRLTVL.

The chain uses TRBV19 and TRBJ1-5; no reliable D call. V was pared by 7 bases and J by 9 bases, with 13 bases between. CDR1 and CDR2 from the germline V gene are LNHDA and SQIVND (reference sequence). The CDR3 extends over 12 amino acids. CDR3 DNA sequence: TGTGCCAGTATTGGGCATTCAGGGCCCCAGCATTTT. It translates to CASIGHSGPQHF. Full variable domain (outside the CDR3, taken from reference TRBV19 and TRBJ1-5): DGGITQSPKYLFRKEGQNVTLSCEQNLNHDAMYWYRQDPGQGLRLIYYSQIVNDFQKGDIAEGYSVSREKKESFPLTVTSAQKNPTAFYLCASIGHSGPQHFGDGTRLSIL.

The V and J genes are TRBV5-1 and TRBJ2-7, with D possibly matching TRBD1 (5 bases). The CDR3 is made up of 17 amino acids. The germline V gene has CDR1 SGHRS and CDR2 YFSETQ. The V gene lost 0 bases and the J gene lost 0 bases, with 16 bases spanning the gap. The DNA for the CDR3 is TGCGCCAGCAGCTTGGGGGTCTTCAGGGCCCTCTCCTACGAGCAGTACTTC. It yields the protein CASSLGVFRALSYEQYF. Full variable domain (outside the CDR3, taken from reference TRBV5-1 and TRBJ2-7): KAGVTQTPRYLIKTRGQQVTLSCSPISGHRSVSWYQQTPGQGLQFLFEYFSETQRNKGNFPGRFSGRQFSNSRSEMNVSTLELGDSALYLCASSLGVFRALSYEQYFGPGTRLTVT.

The chain couples TRBV23-1 to TRBJ2-2; 8 nucleotides line up with TRBD1. TRBV23-1 is known as an ORF, though its function is uncertain. Trimming at V came to 0 bases and at J to 7 bases, leaving 10 bases not matched to a gene. This CDR3 region has 17 residues. The CDR3 protein is CASSQSGARGLSGELFF. CDR3 sequence (DNA): TGCGCCAGCAGTCAATCTGGGGCCAGGGGGCTAAGCGGGGAGCTGTTTTTT.

V gene TRBV7-7 combines with J gene TRBJ2-1; 8 positions agree with TRBD1. Trimming took 2 bases from V and 6 from J; bases not matched to a gene: 6. This CDR3 comprises 15 residues. Germline CDR1 and CDR2: SSHAT and FNYEAQ (reference sequence). The CDR3, as DNA: TGTGCCAGCAGCTTAAGGCAGGGGGCTTTCAATGAGCAGTTCTTC. Its translation: CASSLRQGAFNEQFF.

V usage is TRBV5-1 and J usage is TRBJ2-3, with a weak D call TRBD1 (6 bases). The CDR3 spans 15 residues. Germline V gene sequence: CDR1 SGHRS, CDR2 YFSETQ. The ends were cut back, 3 bases at V and 0 bases at J, with 11 bases in the middle. CDR3 in DNA: TGCGCCAGCAGCTGGAAAGGGGGTAGCACAGATACGCAGTATTTT. Amino acid sequence: CASSWKGGSTDTQYF.

The count of this clone is one. V and J are TRBV7-2 and TRBJ2-6; no clear D. This CDR3 contains 19 residues. Germline V gives CDR1 SGHTA, CDR2 FQGNSA. Trimming shortened V by 2 bases and J by 0 bases, and 17 bases separated the two germline ends. CDR3 amino acids: CASSLQSGAWVSGANVLTF. The DNA of the CDR3 is TGTGCCAGCAGCTTACAATCAGGTGCTTGGGTCTCTGGGGCCAACGTCCTGACTTTC.

This chain joins TRBV28 and TRBJ2-1; D is perhaps TRBD2 (7 bases). The CDR3 runs 14 residues. CDR1 and CDR2 from the germline V gene are MDHEN and SYDVKM. Trimming removed 6 bases from V and 9 bases from J, with 18 bases in between. Here the CDR3 reads CASRRGGGHGEQFF. The DNA of the CDR3 is TGTGCCAGCAGAAGGGGGGGTGGCCACGGTGAGCAGTTCTTC.

This chain joins TRBV6-6 and TRBJ2-7; 8 nucleotides align to TRBD1. V shed 2 bases and J 5 bases; nucleotides not matched to a gene: 11. Germline CDR1 and CDR2: MNHNY and SVGAGI (reference sequence). The CDR3 loop spans 16 amino acids. In DNA, the CDR3 is TGTGCCAGCAGTTACCCTGAACAGGGGGTGTTGCACGAGCAGTACTTC. Residues: CASSYPEQGVLHEQYF.

The CDR3 loop is CASSPTRDRGRETQYF. The DNA for the CDR3 is TGTGCCAGCAGCCCAACACGGGACAGGGGGCGCGAGACCCAGTACTTC. The chain is built from TRBV11-2 and TRBJ2-5; 12 bases are a match to TRBD1. There are 16 residues in the CDR3. Germline CDR1 SGHAT, CDR2 FQNNGV. The V segment lost 5 bases and the J segment 5 bases; nucleotides outside the gene matches: 9.

This clone came up a few times. The chain combines TRBV11-2 with TRBJ1-2; D uncertain. This CDR3 spans 17 amino acids. Trimming pared 0 bases from V and 0 bases from J, leaving 14 bases between. Germline values: CDR1 SGHAT, CDR2 FQNNGV. The CDR3 DNA reads TGTGCCAGCAGCTTAGACGGCACTTACGCGGCTAACTATGGCTACACCTTC. This sequence encodes CASSLDGTYAANYGYTF. Combining the CDR3 with reference TRBV11-2 and TRBJ1-2 gives the whole variable domain EAGVAQSPRYKIIEKRQSVAFWCNPISGHATLYWYQQILGQGPKLLIQFQNNGVVDDSQLPKDRFSAERLKGVDSTLKIQPAKLEDSAVYLCASSLDGTYAANYGYTFGSGTRLTVV.

The chain combines TRBV4-2 with TRBJ1-1; 8 nucleotides match TRBD1. The CDR3 has 15 amino acids. The V gene end was trimmed by 1 base and the J gene end by 2 bases; junction bases not matched to a gene: 3. Germline assignment: CDR1 LGHNA and CDR2 YNFKEQ. The CDR3 DNA sequence: TGTGCCAGCAGCCAAGTGGACAGGGATAACACTGAAGCTTTCTTT. This translates into CASSQVDRDNTEAFF.

The chain is built from TRBV27 and TRBJ1-6; D unresolved. The CDR3 covers 16 residues. Germline V gene data show CDR1 as MNHEY and CDR2 as SMNVEV (reference sequence). V was trimmed by 2 bases and J by 0 bases, leaving 8 bases between them. CDR3 coding DNA: TGTGCCAGCAGTTTAACCCCCAGCTCCTATAATTCACCCCTCCACTTT. It yields the protein CASSLTPSSYNSPLHF.

CDR3 bases: TGTGCCTGGACCAGAAGGACAGGGACCTACGAGCAGTACTTC. Translation: CAWTRRTGTYEQYF. V usage is TRBV30 and J usage is TRBJ2-7, with 8 nucleotides matching TRBD1. The V gene's germline CDR1 is GTSNPN and CDR2 SVGIG (reference sequence). Trimming removed 4 bases from V and 2 bases from J; junction bases left unmatched: 7. This CDR3 has 14 amino acids.

This rearrangement joins TRBV2 to TRBJ1-3; 8 bases match TRBD1. The V segment lost 4 bases and the J segment 7 bases; nucleotides outside the gene matches: 6. The CDR3 totals 14 residues. CDR1 SNHLY and CDR2 FYNNEI come from the germline V gene. Written as DNA, the CDR3 is TGTGCCAGCAGTGTCGGGACAGGACGGAACACCATATATTTT. It specifies CASSVGTGRNTIYF.

The chain joins TRBV6-5 to TRBJ1-2; a possible D gene is TRBD1 (5 bases). The germline V gene encodes CDR1 MNHEY and CDR2 SVGAGI. There are 13 residues in the CDR3. V lost 5 bases, J lost 5 bases, and 12 bases lay in between. The DNA for the CDR3 is TGTGCCAGCAGTCCCTCAGGGAGGTATGGCTACACCTTC. It is translated as CASSPSGRYGYTF.

The gene calls are TRBV24-1 and TRBJ2-1; D may be TRBD2 (6 bases). Germline CDR1 and CDR2: KGHDR and SFDVKD. The CDR3 has 14 residues. V was trimmed by 6 bases and J by 6 bases, leaving 14 bases between them. The CDR3 DNA is TGTGCCACCAGTTCGACTAGGGAAACCAATGAGCAGTTCTTC. Translating it yields CATSSTRETNEQFF.

This rearrangement joins TRBV28 to TRBJ1-1; 7 bases are a match to TRBD1. This CDR3 is built from 13 residues. The J segment lost 10 bases and the V segment lost 4 bases, leaving 9 bases of the junction unmatched. Germline lookup yields CDR1 MDHEN and CDR2 SYDVKM. CDR3 in amino acids: CASSYRQGFGAFF. CDR3 in DNA: TGTGCCAGCAGTTACAGACAGGGTTTTGGAGCTTTCTTT.

The V gene is TRBV6-5, the J gene TRBJ2-5; 10 bases are a match to TRBD1. With 7 bases clipped from V and 5 bases from J, the junction kept 7 bases outside the gene matches. CDR1 MNHEY and CDR2 SVGAGI come from the germline V gene. The CDR3 loop spans 14 amino acids. The CDR3 loop is CASILDRGSETQYF. CDR3 DNA: TGTGCCAGCATCCTGGACAGGGGGTCTGAGACCCAGTACTTC.

This clone is a singleton in its sample. The rearrangement links TRBV2 to TRBJ1-5, with 9 bases aligning to TRBD1. V gave up 6 bases and J gave up 4 bases; unmatched junction bases: 4. The CDR3 consists of 14 residues. Looked up from germline, CDR1 is SNHLY and CDR2 is FYNNEI. CDR3 in amino acids: CASRGTGTNQPQHF. The CDR3 coding sequence is TGTGCCAGCAGGGGGACAGGGACAAATCAGCCCCAGCATTTT. Full variable domain (outside the CDR3, taken from reference TRBV2 and TRBJ1-5): EPEVTQTPSHQVTQMGQEVILRCVPISNHLYFYWYRQILGQKVEFLVSFYNNEISEKSEIFDDQFSVERPDGSNFTLKIRSTKLEDSAMYFCASRGTGTNQPQHFGDGTRLSIL.